This T cell receptor beta chain originates from a study of control samples from healthy donors and cancer patients. Clones were sequenced by immunoSEQ multiplex PCR, and TCRdb holds only the in-frame ones, with some missing. Among around 150,000 clones listed, approximately 94% were seen once. Sequenced input: PBMCs. The sequence derives from a man aged 55 to 70 with colorectal cancer.

CDR3 bases: TGTGCCAGCAGCCAAGGACAGGAAAACTATGGCTACACCTTC. Protein: CASSQGQENYGYTF. The chain joins TRBV3-1 (or the pseudogene TRBV3-2) to TRBJ1-2; tentative D call: TRBD1 (6 bases). In germline, CDR1 is LGHDT, CDR2 YNNKEL (reference sequence). CDR3 length: 14 amino acids. Trimming took off 1 base at V and 2 bases at J, with 8 bases between the two ends.